Each of the 25 T cell receptor beta chains below was sequenced from the same sample in a study of Ad26.COV2.S vaccination and SARS-CoV-2 variants. The data were produced by immunoSEQ multiplex PCR, yet TCRdb's version contains in-frame clones alone and is incomplete. The sample includes 250,000 to 300,000 clones, more than 70% of them seen just once. Treatment specified: around 19 received Ad26.COV2.S at low or high dose, single or two shots; five or six received placebo; per-sample allocation not given. Sample collection was performed on day 63 after the first vaccine or placebo injection. The material was peripheral blood, obtained in a trial of Ad26.COV2.S vaccine versus placebo. These receptors all come from a person aged 18-65 years who received the Ad26.COV2.S COVID-19 vaccine or a placebo.

The chain is built from TRBV9 and TRBJ1-2, with unresolved D. Per germline, CDR1 SGDLS and CDR2 YYNGEE. Trimming took off 0 bases at V and 8 bases at J, with 20 bases between the two ends. The CDR3 totals 16 residues. The CDR3: CASSVGGGVTGGGYTF. DNA for the CDR3: TGTGCCAGCAGCGTAGGGGGTGGGGTCACGGGCGGAGGCTACACCTTC.

This chain connects TRBV30 to TRBJ1-4; a possible D gene is TRBD1 (6 bases). The CDR3 has 16 residues. Trimming removed 3 bases from V and 3 bases from J, with 17 bases in between. From germline, CDR1 is GTSNPN and CDR2 SVGIG (reference sequence). As DNA, the CDR3 is TGTGCCTGGAGACGCGCGGGGGCAGGGGCTAATGAAAAACTGTTTTTT. This sequence encodes CAWRRAGAGANEKLFF.

J is TRBJ1-5 and V is TRBV19; 8 bases are shared with TRBD1. The CDR3 runs to 20 residues. Trimming removed 4 bases from V and 2 bases from J; junction bases left unmatched: 19. The germline V gene encodes CDR1 LNHDA and CDR2 SQIVND (reference sequence). The CDR3 DNA is TGTGCCAGTAGTACTCCCCCTTCCAACCCGGACAGGGTGGGCAATCAGCCCCAGCATTTT. Its translation: CASSTPPSNPDRVGNQPQHF.

This chain joins TRBV12-5 and TRBJ1-3, with D possibly matching TRBD1 (5 bases). The CDR3 runs 16 residues. The V and J ends lost 1 base and 3 bases respectively, with 13 bases between them. Germline V gives CDR1 LGHNT, CDR2 FRNRAP. The CDR3 DNA reads as TGTGCTAGTGGTTTGGACTACCGGGACTTTGGAAACACCATATATTTT. This gives the protein CASGLDYRDFGNTIYF.

The rearrangement joins TRBV5-1 to TRBJ1-1; perhaps TRBD1 as D (5 bases). Germline values: CDR1 SGHRS, CDR2 YFSETQ. Trimming stripped 6 bases from V and 4 bases from J, with 19 bases between. CDR3 length: 15 residues. In DNA, the CDR3 is TGCGCCAGCATACCCCTGGATACCGGGGGCACTGAAGCTTTCTTT. It encodes CASIPLDTGGTEAFF.

The rearrangement links TRBV4-3 to TRBJ2-5; TRBD1 aligns across 8 bases. The germline V gene encodes CDR1 LGHNA and CDR2 YSLEER. CDR3 length equals 15 residues. The V segment lost 1 base and the J segment 1 base; nucleotides outside the gene matches: 2. CDR3 sequence reads: CASSQGQGAQETQYF. The CDR3 DNA is TGCGCCAGCAGCCAAGGTCAGGGGGCCCAAGAGACCCAGTACTTC.

The V gene is TRBV6-7, the J gene TRBJ1-2; 8 bases fit TRBD1. TRBV6-7 is labeled an ORF, and its function is uncertain. V shed 10 bases and J 6 bases; nucleotides not matched to a gene: 4. The CDR3 totals 11 residues. The CDR3 DNA reads TGTGCCAACCCGGGACAGGATGGCTACACCTTC. Translated, it gives CANPGQDGYTF.

This sequence joins TRBV4-1 and TRBJ1-4; 10 bases agree with TRBD1. Germline CDR1 reads MGHRA; CDR2 reads YSYEKL. The CDR3 contains 15 residues. J gave up 6 bases and V 1 base, and 2 bases lay outside the gene matches. The CDR3 reads CASSQAGTGDEKLFF. The CDR3 DNA follows: TGCGCCAGCAGCCAAGCCGGGACAGGGGATGAAAAACTGTTTTTT.

The V and J genes are TRBV24-1 and TRBJ2-5; a weak D match, TRBD2 (6 bases). The CDR3 runs to 16 residues. The V gene lost 6 bases and the J gene lost 2 bases, with 18 bases spanning the gap. Per germline, CDR1 KGHDR and CDR2 SFDVKD. The chain's CDR3 is CATSPGPSGLQETQYF. In nucleotides, the CDR3 is TGTGCCACCAGTCCCGGACCCAGCGGGTTACAAGAGACCCAGTACTTC.

This chain connects TRBV10-1 to TRBJ1-4; possible D gene TRBD1, 6 bases. The CDR3 spans 14 residues. Germline V gene data show CDR1 as WNHNN and CDR2 as SYGVQD (reference sequence). The V end lost 3 bases, the J end lost 4 bases, and 9 bases lay between the germline ends. The CDR3: CASSDGQNNEKLFF. DNA for the CDR3: TGCGCCAGCAGTGACGGACAGAATAATGAAAAACTGTTTTTT.

The rearrangement links TRBV24-1 to TRBJ2-2, with 9 nucleotides matching TRBD1. Trimming took 4 bases from V and 2 from J; bases not matched to a gene: 4. This CDR3 region has 16 residues. Germline assignment: CDR1 KGHDR and CDR2 SFDVKD. The DNA of the CDR3 is TGTGCCACCAGTGACCCGGGACAGGGCAACACCGGGGAGCTGTTTTTT. Translation gives CATSDPGQGNTGELFF.

The V call is TRBV6-5, the J call TRBJ1-3, with D tentatively TRBD1 (5 bases). V lost 7 bases and J 8 bases, leaving 18 bases between the germline ends. Germline CDR1 and CDR2: MNHEY and SVGAGI. This CDR3 is 14 amino acids long. In DNA form, the CDR3 reads TGTGCCAGCACTATGGGGGGGGTCGGGTACACCATATATTTT. This codes for CASTMGGVGYTIYF.

The genes are TRBV4-2 and TRBJ1-1; the match to TRBD1 covers 7 bases. Germline CDR1 and CDR2: LGHNA and YNFKEQ. V dropped 1 base and J dropped 0; count of bases not matched to a gene: 5. The CDR3 consists of 16 residues. CDR3 DNA sequence: TGTGCCAGCAGCCAAGGTGACAGGGCGATGAACACTGAAGCTTTCTTT. It yields the protein CASSQGDRAMNTEAFF.

About this clone: This sample includes further DNA sequences coding for the same CDR3. The chain links TRBV5-1 to TRBJ2-5, with D possibly matching TRBD2 (5 bases). The V gene's germline CDR1 is SGHRS and CDR2 YFSETQ. Trimming removed 2 bases from V and 4 bases from J, with 9 bases in between. This CDR3 is 13 amino acids long. The CDR3 DNA sequence: TGCGCCAGCAGCTTAGGCGGAGGAGAGACCCAGTACTTC. It yields the protein CASSLGGGETQYF.

CDR3 DNA sequence: TGTGCCTGGAGTCCGGGTCCCCCACCTTACGAGCAGTACTTC. As protein: CAWSPGPPPYEQYF. The V gene is TRBV30, the J gene TRBJ2-7; D is ambiguous. V was trimmed by 2 bases and J by 4 bases, leaving 15 bases between them. This CDR3 has 14 residues. CDR1 is GTSNPN and CDR2 is SVGIG in the germline V gene (reference sequence).

The rearrangement uses TRBV6-5 and TRBJ1-4; D gene uncertain. Germline assignment: CDR1 MNHEY and CDR2 SVGAGI. The V end was cut by 0 bases, the J end by 6 bases, with 14 bases between. The CDR3 loop spans 16 amino acids. The CDR3 sequence is CASSYSRASGYEKLFF. DNA of the CDR3: TGTGCCAGCAGTTACTCCCGGGCCTCCGGTTATGAAAAACTGTTTTTT.

The chain is built from TRBV2 and TRBJ1-5; TRBD1 aligns across 8 bases. The CDR3 is 16 residues long. Trimming cost V 5 bases and J 6 bases; bases outside gene matches: 12. Germline V gives CDR1 SNHLY, CDR2 FYNNEI. CDR3 amino acids: CASSLQQGALGQPQHF. CDR3 DNA: TGTGCCAGCAGTCTACAGCAGGGGGCGCTTGGTCAGCCCCAGCATTTT.

The gene calls are TRBV4-1 and TRBJ1-5; TRBD1 agrees at 7 bases. Trimming cost V 4 bases and J 6 bases; bases outside gene matches: 15. The CDR3 is 17 amino acids. Germline CDR1 reads MGHRA; CDR2 reads YSYEKL. CDR3 sequence reads: CASSRQATGSSAQPQHF. The CDR3 DNA sequence: TGCGCCAGCAGCCGCCAGGCGACAGGGTCGTCGGCTCAGCCCCAGCATTTT.

In regard to this clone: The germline gene is not matched at one end of the junction; a read error may be the cause. The J gene is TRBJ1-2, the V gene TRBV28, with unresolved D. This CDR3 has 13 residues. Germline CDR1 reads MDHEN; CDR2 reads SYDVKM. This CDR3 reads CASSLAVNYGYTF. The CDR3 nucleotides are TGTGCCAGTAGTTTGGCCGTAAACTATGGCTACACCTTC.

V is TRBV10-3 and J is TRBJ2-3; TRBD1 aligns across 10 bases. Trimming removed 11 bases from V and 4 bases from J; junction bases left unmatched: 12. The germline CDR1 and CDR2 sequences are ENHRY and SYGVKD. This CDR3 has 15 residues. CDR3 sequence (DNA): TGTGCCTCTCACCCCTCGACAGGGGGCGCAGATACGCAGTATTTT. This translates into CASHPSTGGADTQYF.

The chain recombines TRBV30 with TRBJ2-1; tentatively, D is TRBD1 or TRBD2 (6 bases each). From germline, CDR1 is GTSNPN and CDR2 SVGIG (reference sequence). The V end lost 1 base, the J end lost 9 bases, and 13 bases lay between the germline ends. The CDR3 sequence is 13 residues long. CDR3 in amino acids: CAWSGQEEGEQFF. The CDR3, as DNA: TGTGCCTGGAGTGGACAGGAGGAGGGTGAGCAGTTCTTC.

The chain joins TRBV5-4 to TRBJ2-7; 11 bases line up with TRBD2. CDR1 and CDR2 (germline): SGHNT, YYREEE (reference sequence). CDR3 length equals 16 residues. J lost 4 bases, V lost 3 bases, and 9 bases had no gene match. The DNA of the CDR3 is TGTGCCAGCAGCTGGGTCCGGACTAGCGGGCCATACGAGCAGTACTTC. Its protein product is CASSWVRTSGPYEQYF.

The rearrangement uses TRBV18 and TRBJ2-1; 7 positions agree with TRBD1. CDR1 KGHSH and CDR2 LQKENI come from the germline V gene. The CDR3 has 14 amino acids. Germline trimming cut 3 bases from V and 4 bases from J; bases unmatched to any gene: 3. Here the CDR3 DNA reads TGTGCCAGCTCACCGACAGGGATGTACAATGAGCAGTTCTTC. This codes for CASSPTGMYNEQFF.

This chain links TRBV12-3 or TRBV12-4 with TRBJ2-5, with 7 bases aligning to TRBD2. The CDR3 extends over 13 amino acids. V dropped 6 bases and J dropped 1; count of bases not matched to a gene: 2. The CDR3 reads CASSPGGQETQYF. DNA of the CDR3: TGTGCCAGCAGCCCGGGGGGCCAAGAGACCCAGTACTTC.

This chain uses TRBV2 with TRBJ2-6; D may be TRBD2 (6 bases). Germline V gene sequence: CDR1 SNHLY, CDR2 FYNNEI. The CDR3 is 14 residues long. The ends were cut back, 8 bases at V and 0 bases at J, with 8 bases in the middle. The CDR3 region has the DNA TGTGCCAGCGGGGAGGACTCTGGGGCCAACGTCCTGACTTTC. Amino acid sequence: CASGEDSGANVLTF.